These 27 T cell receptor beta chains share one sample of origin, sequenced in a study of blood T cells in healthy people across ages. Then a second PCR, running roughly 7 to 11 cycles, was carried out with a sample-barcoded 5' primer and a J-beta primer mix. Via MiXCR, TCRdb re-called the 5' RACE reads, giving one row per CDR3 protein. The sample holds 850,000 to 1,000,000 distinct CDR3 sequences, under 50% seen once. Sequences were obtained from blood. These receptors were taken from a man aged 25-45 years in good health.

The rearrangement joins TRBV5-1 to TRBJ2-5, with 9 bases that match TRBD2. The J call may be wrong; the DNA end is better matched by TRBJ2-7. The CDR3 consists of 15 residues. Germline CDR1 SGHRS, CDR2 YFSETQ. CDR3 sequence reads: CASSSTSGQSYEQYF. The CDR3 DNA sequence: TGCGCCAGCAGCTCTACTAGCGGGCAATCCTACGAGCAGTACTTC.

V usage is TRBV24-1 and J usage is TRBJ2-5; D is ambiguous. CDR3 length: 12 residues. Germline CDR1 and CDR2: KGHDR and SFDVKD. V was clipped by 3 bases and J by 8 bases, with 9 bases between them. The CDR3 nucleotides are TGTGCCACCAGTGATCTGGTCCCCACCCAGTACTTC. It codes for CATSDLVPTQYF.

This clonotype came up a few times. This sequence joins TRBV10-3 and TRBJ2-5; D unresolved. CDR3 length equals 15 residues. Between the trimmed V and J ends, which lost 0 bases and 4 bases, there was a span of 12 bases. Germline assignment: CDR1 ENHRY and CDR2 SYGVKD. Here the CDR3 reads CAISESEDPLETQYF. The CDR3 bases are TGTGCCATCAGTGAGTCGGAAGACCCGCTAGAGACCCAGTACTTC.

This chain links TRBV10-3 with TRBJ2-7, with D possibly called TRBD1 or TRBD2 (5 bases each). This CDR3 has 13 amino acids. Germline loops: CDR1 ENHRY, CDR2 SYGVKD. V was cut by 6 bases and J by 2 bases, with 11 bases left in between. The CDR3: CAIRGDGAYEQYF. The CDR3 nucleotides read TGTGCCATCAGAGGGGACGGGGCCTACGAGCAGTACTTC.

This clonotype was seen a handful of times. This chain connects TRBV6-6 to TRBJ2-1; D gene unclear. This CDR3 spans 10 amino acids. Germline V gene data show CDR1 as MNHNY and CDR2 as SVGAGI (reference sequence). Trimming took 2 bases from V and 9 from J, leaving 2 bases between them. The DNA of the CDR3 is TGTGCCAGCAGTTACGGTGAGCAGTTCTTC. The encoded protein is CASSYGEQFF.

This clonotype was seen a handful of times. The chain is built from TRBV20-1 and TRBJ2-4; tentative D call: TRBD2 (5 bases). Germline CDR1 DFQATT, CDR2 SNEGSKA (reference sequence). The CDR3 has 15 residues. Trimming removed 2 bases at V and 0 bases at J, with 11 bases between. CDR3 residues: CSARTGILAKNIQYF. The CDR3 DNA follows: TGCAGTGCTAGAACGGGAATTCTAGCCAAAAACATTCAGTACTTC.

The sample holds one count of this clonotype. The chain joins TRBV30 to TRBJ2-5; D ambiguous. The V end was cut by 4 bases, the J end by 5 bases, with 8 bases between. Germline V gene sequence: CDR1 GTSNPN, CDR2 SVGIG (reference sequence). CDR3 length: 11 amino acids. DNA for the CDR3: TGTGCCTGGAATCTGGTGGAGACCCAGTACTTC. Protein: CAWNLVETQYF.

The V and J genes are TRBV27 and TRBJ2-1; D perhaps matches TRBD1 (5 bases). Germline assignment: CDR1 MNHEY and CDR2 SMNVEV (reference sequence). This CDR3 has 14 residues. V was clipped by 7 bases and J by 8 bases, with 18 bases between them. In nucleotides, the CDR3 is TGTGCCAGCACCTATAGGGGTGGGGTGCATGAGCAGTTCTTC. Its translation: CASTYRGGVHEQFF.

V is TRBV18 and J is TRBJ1-2, with D unclear. Germline V gene data show CDR1 as KGHSH and CDR2 as LQKENI. V was cut by 0 bases and J by 8 bases, with 13 bases left in between. This CDR3 contains 14 residues. This CDR3 is CASSPPNIPSGYTF. The DNA of the CDR3 is TGTGCCAGCTCACCACCTAACATACCGAGCGGCTACACCTTC.

A few counts support this clonotype. This rearrangement joins TRBV28 to TRBJ1-5, with TRBD1 as a possible D gene (6 bases). The CDR3 consists of 15 residues. The V and J ends lost 3 bases and 2 bases respectively, with 11 bases between them. CDR1 is MDHEN, CDR2 SYDVKM, per germline. The CDR3 protein is CASSLSGDGNQPQHF. The CDR3 DNA is TGTGCCAGCAGTTTGTCAGGGGATGGCAATCAGCCCCAGCATTTT.

In this sample, this clonotype turned up many times. The germline gene is not matched at one end of the junction; a read error may be the cause. The chain joins TRBV5-1 to TRBJ1-1, with D possibly TRBD1 on 6 matching bases. The V gene's germline CDR1 is SGHRS and CDR2 YFSETQ. This CDR3 comprises 14 residues. The CDR3 bases are TGTGCCAGCAGTCTAGGACAGCCGAACACTGAAGCTTTCTTT. It codes for CASSLGQPNTEAFF.

Only a few counts were recorded for this clonotype. The gene calls are TRBV6-5 and TRBJ1-2; D possibly corresponds to TRBD1 (5 bases). V lost 0 bases and J lost 5, with 7 bases in between. Germline assignment: CDR1 MNHEY and CDR2 SVGAGI. The CDR3 has 13 residues. CDR3 loop: CASSYSGQYGYTF. CDR3 in DNA: TGTGCCAGCAGTTACTCGGGGCAGTATGGCTACACCTTC.

This clonotype has a single count. J is TRBJ2-5 and V is TRBV6-1, with 9 bases that match TRBD2. CDR3 length equals 15 residues. V gave up 2 bases and J gave up 11 bases; unmatched junction bases: 12. Germline V gene data show CDR1 as MNHNS and CDR2 as SASEGT. The CDR3 sequence: CASSEIGSGGWEQYF. The CDR3, as DNA: TGTGCCAGCAGTGAAATAGGTAGCGGGGGATGGGAGCAGTACTTC.

This chain uses TRBV2 with TRBJ2-7; 8 nucleotides match TRBD1. The assigned J gene may be wrong: the sequence end matches TRBJ2-5 better. Per germline, CDR1 SNHLY and CDR2 FYNNEI. This CDR3 has 14 residues. This CDR3 reads CASSDRGRGETQYF. The DNA for the CDR3 is TGTGCCAGCAGTGACAGGGGGCGCGGAGAGACCCAGTACTTC.

This clonotype has just a few counts. CDR3 sequence reads: CASSQRLAGGTDTQYF. In DNA, the CDR3 is TGTGCCAGCAGCCAGCGACTAGCGGGGGGCACAGATACGCAGTATTTT. This chain joins TRBV27 and TRBJ2-3; 12 bases match TRBD2. The V and J ends lost 6 bases and 1 base, in that order; junction bases with no gene match: 5. This CDR3 is 16 amino acids long. Germline V CDR1 and CDR2: MNHEY, SMNVEV (reference sequence).

This clonotype has only a few counts. V usage is TRBV25-1 and J usage is TRBJ1-2; 8 bases are a match to TRBD1. Germline loops: CDR1 MGHDK, CDR2 SYGVNS. Unmatched junction bases numbered 8, after V lost 8 bases and J lost 3 bases. This CDR3 has 14 residues. In nucleotides, the CDR3 is TGTGCCAGCGGTAATACAGGGGGAGACTATGGCTACACCTTC. Amino acid sequence: CASGNTGGDYGYTF.

This clonotype was counted a few times. This chain joins TRBV12-3 or TRBV12-4 and TRBJ1-5; D not certain. CDR3 length: 15 amino acids. The V gene lost 5 bases and the J gene lost 2 bases, with 13 bases spanning the gap. The CDR3 loop reads CASSLDGDGNQPQHF. CDR3 DNA: TGTGCCAGCAGTCTAGACGGAGACGGCAATCAGCCCCAGCATTTT.

This clonotype has only a few counts. This CDR3 is CASSFGIEQFF. The DNA of the CDR3 is TGTGCCAGCAGTTTTGGCATTGAGCAGTTCTTC. This rearrangement joins TRBV27 to TRBJ2-1, with D hard to call. From germline, CDR1 is MNHEY and CDR2 SMNVEV (reference sequence). V lost 3 bases and J lost 9, with 6 bases in between. This CDR3 has 11 amino acids.

This clonotype turned up a few times. The chain couples TRBV6-2 or TRBV6-3 to TRBJ1-1, with D possibly matching TRBD1 (6 bases). The CDR3 contains 18 residues. Trimming left V 0 bases short and J 4 bases short, with 21 bases between. Germline CDR1 and CDR2: MNHEY and SVGEGT. Here the CDR3 DNA reads TGTGCCAGCAGTTACTCGTTTCGAAAGGGGGGCCGGGCCACTGAAGCTTTCTTT. It is translated as CASSYSFRKGGRATEAFF.

The chain combines TRBV5-6 with TRBJ2-3, with D hard to call. The germline V gene has CDR1 SGHDT and CDR2 YYEEEE. The CDR3 is made up of 16 amino acids. The V gene lost 0 bases and the J gene lost 2 bases, with 13 bases spanning the gap. DNA of the CDR3: TGTGCCAGCAGCTTGGGCACGGCTAGAAACACAGATACGCAGTATTTT. Protein product: CASSLGTARNTDTQYF.

With regard to this clonotype: The DNA is omitted, as the CDR3 cannot be located on it reliably, and the CDR3 follows TCRdb's listing. The V call is TRBV27, the J call TRBJ2-5. Germline lookup yields CDR1 MNHEY and CDR2 SMNVEV (reference sequence). The CDR3 length is 14 residues, termini included. CDR3 sequence: CASSTSASQETQYF.

The sample holds a few counts of this clonotype. The V gene is TRBV9, the J gene TRBJ2-7, with 13 bases aligning to TRBD2. Germline CDR1 SGDLS, CDR2 YYNGEE. V dropped 2 bases and J dropped 1; count of bases not matched to a gene: 6. The CDR3 length is 17 residues. The CDR3 DNA reads as TGTGCCAGCAGCGTGAGGACTAGCGGGGGTACTTCCTACGAGCAGTACTTC. This translates into CASSVRTSGGTSYEQYF. Based on the CDR3 plus reference TRBV9 and TRBJ2-7, the full variable domain is DSGVTQTPKHLITATGQRVTLRCSPRSGDLSVYWYQQSLDQGLQFLIQYYNGEERAKGNILERFSAQQFPDLHSELNLSSLELGDSALYFCASSVRTSGGTSYEQYFGPGTRLTVT.

This chain links TRBV24-1 with TRBJ2-5, with D maybe TRBD1 (5 bases). Trimming shortened V by 2 bases and J by 5 bases, and 20 bases separated the two germline ends. The CDR3 is 17 amino acids. The germline V gene has CDR1 KGHDR and CDR2 SFDVKD. The CDR3 here is CATSDYGQGLRSETQYF. In DNA form, the CDR3 reads TGTGCCACCAGTGATTATGGGCAGGGTTTACGATCGGAGACCCAGTACTTC.

This clonotype was found many times. This chain uses TRBV7-2 with TRBJ2-5, with TRBD1 matching 7 bases. Germline V gene data show CDR1 as SGHTA and CDR2 as FQGNSA. CDR3 length: 13 residues. V gave up 8 bases and J gave up 5 bases; unmatched junction bases: 8. The CDR3, as DNA: TGTGCCAGCGCACGACAGGGATCGGAGACCCAGTACTTC. Its translation: CASARQGSETQYF.

The genes are TRBV20-1 and TRBJ1-2, with D possibly TRBD1 on 6 matching bases. This CDR3 has 10 amino acids. Germline assignment: CDR1 DFQATT and CDR2 SNEGSKA (reference sequence). The CDR3 DNA sequence: TGCAGGGGTCAGGGGTATGGCTACACCTTC. As protein: CRGQGYGYTF.

This clonotype appeared a few times. The chain carries TRBV29-1 and TRBJ2-3; 11 bases are a match to TRBD2. V was pared by 0 bases and J by 2 bases, with 10 bases of the junction left unmatched. The CDR3 is made up of 18 amino acids. CDR1 and CDR2 from the germline V gene are SQVTM and ANQGSEA. The CDR3 region has the DNA TGCAGCGTTGAAGATGGGCTGGGGACTAGCGGCTACACAGATACGCAGTATTTT. As protein: CSVEDGLGTSGYTDTQYF.

The chain links TRBV19 to TRBJ1-5, with TRBD1 as a possible D gene (6 bases). The CDR3 totals 14 residues. Between the trimmed V and J ends, which lost 3 bases and 8 bases, there was a span of 14 bases. From germline, CDR1 is LNHDA and CDR2 SQIVND (reference sequence). The CDR3 loop is CASSMTGKQKPQHF. As DNA, the CDR3 is TGTGCCAGTAGTATGACAGGCAAGCAAAAGCCCCAGCATTTT.